A single sample is the source of the 9 T cell receptor beta chains below, sequenced in a study of vaccination effects on CD4 cells after COVID-19. Their antigens are not known. Clones were read by immunoSEQ multiplex PCR, and TCRdb kept only the in-frame ones, dropping some. The sample lists tens of thousands of clones, 60% to 75% occurring once. Using viral peptide pools, the ViraFEST assay grew out antigen-specific CD4+ T cells prior to sequencing. It was after approximately 11 days of culture that CD4+ T cells were isolated. Previously uninfected by SARS-CoV-2, the vaccine recipients also showed negative nucleocapsid antibodies. The source material was CD4+ T cells from PBMCs cultured with HCoV-OC43 spike peptides, sampled before COVID-19 vaccination. Subset in this sample: HCoV-OC43 spike overlapping peptide pool stimulation. The receptors stem from a human donor who received a COVID-19 vaccine.

The chain carries TRBV9 and TRBJ1-2, with D hard to call. Trimming pared 2 bases from V and 5 bases from J, leaving 7 bases between. Germline V gene lookup returns CDR1 SGDLS and CDR2 YYNGEE. CDR3 size: 12 residues. CDR3 loop: CASSVVGYGYTF. Here the CDR3 DNA reads TGTGCCAGCAGCGTGGTCGGGTATGGCTACACCTTC.

The rearrangement links TRBV4-1 to TRBJ1-1, with D unclear. CDR3 size: 15 residues. Germline CDR1 MGHRA, CDR2 YSYEKL. V was trimmed by 0 bases and J by 0 bases, leaving 8 bases between them. CDR3 bases: TGCGCCAGCAGCCAAGATCGGACGGTGAACACTGAAGCTTTCTTT. Translation gives CASSQDRTVNTEAFF.

This clone was observed a handful of times. V usage is TRBV2 and J usage is TRBJ1-6, with a tentative D call TRBD1 (5 bases). CDR1 is SNHLY, CDR2 FYNNEI, per germline. V lost 7 bases and J lost 7, with 17 bases in between. CDR3 length equals 15 residues. CDR3 bases: TGTGCCAGCACCTGGGGGGACCCCGCCAATTCACCCCTCCACTTT. The encoded protein is CASTWGDPANSPLHF.

This clone has a handful of counts. The gene calls are TRBV29-1 and TRBJ2-5; maybe TRBD2 (6 bases). The CDR3 is 15 amino acids. Trimming left V 3 bases short and J 7 bases short, with 21 bases between. CDR1 SQVTM and CDR2 ANQGSEA come from the germline V gene. The CDR3 spells CSVESPTHVGGTQYF. In DNA form, the CDR3 reads TGCAGCGTTGAGTCCCCAACTCACGTGGGGGGGACCCAGTACTTC.

The gene calls are TRBV28 and TRBJ2-2; D tentatively reads TRBD1 or TRBD2 (5 bases each). CDR1 is MDHEN, CDR2 SYDVKM, per germline. CDR3 length: 15 residues. The V and J ends lost 11 bases and 6 bases respectively, with 22 bases between them. The CDR3 sequence: CASYYGAARSGELFF. CDR3 DNA: TGTGCCTCCTACTACGGGGCTGCTCGGTCCGGGGAGCTGTTTTTT.

CDR3 sequence reads: CASSSGPSSNYGYTF. CDR3 nucleotide sequence: TGTGCCAGCAGTTCCGGGCCTTCTAGTAACTATGGCTACACCTTC. The genes are TRBV6-4 and TRBJ1-2, with D hard to call. The CDR3 extends over 15 amino acids. The V and J ends lost 5 bases and 1 base respectively, with 14 bases between them. Germline V CDR1 and CDR2: MRHNA, SNTAGT.

This chain links TRBV5-1 with TRBJ2-1; 13 bases map to TRBD2. The CDR3 spans 15 residues. Trimming removed 3 bases from V and 8 bases from J; junction bases left unmatched: 5. In germline, CDR1 is SGHRS, CDR2 YFSETQ. The DNA for the CDR3 is TGCGCCAGCAGCTCAGGACTAGCGGGAGAGGATGAGCAGTTCTTC. This codes for CASSSGLAGEDEQFF.

V is TRBV6-5 and J is TRBJ2-6; maybe TRBD1 (5 bases). This CDR3 has 15 residues. The germline V and J ends were trimmed by 3 bases and 2 bases, with 8 bases remaining between them. Germline V gene sequence: CDR1 MNHEY, CDR2 SVGAGI. CDR3 DNA: TGTGCCAGCAGTTATCAGGACACTGGGGCCAACGTCCTGACTTTC. Residues: CASSYQDTGANVLTF.

V is TRBV6-2 or TRBV6-3 and J is TRBJ2-3, with a possible D match to TRBD2 (6 bases). This CDR3 has 14 residues. Per germline, CDR1 MNHEY and CDR2 SVGEGT. V lost 2 bases, J lost 4 bases, and 10 bases lay in between. The CDR3 DNA sequence: TGTGCCAGCAGTTACGGCGGGGAGGCAGATACGCAGTATTTT. This sequence encodes CASSYGGEADTQYF.